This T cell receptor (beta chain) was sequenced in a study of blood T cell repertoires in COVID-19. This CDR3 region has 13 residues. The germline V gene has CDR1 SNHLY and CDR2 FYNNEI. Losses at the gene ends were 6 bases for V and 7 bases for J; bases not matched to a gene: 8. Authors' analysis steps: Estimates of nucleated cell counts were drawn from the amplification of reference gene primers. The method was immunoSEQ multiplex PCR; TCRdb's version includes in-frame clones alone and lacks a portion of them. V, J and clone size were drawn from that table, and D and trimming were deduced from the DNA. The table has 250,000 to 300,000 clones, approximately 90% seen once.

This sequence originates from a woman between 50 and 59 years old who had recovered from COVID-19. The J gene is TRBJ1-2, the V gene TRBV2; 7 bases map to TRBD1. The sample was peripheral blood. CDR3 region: CASRETGNPGYTF. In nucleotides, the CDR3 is TGTGCCAGCAGGGAGACAGGGAATCCTGGCTACACCTTC.